This record looks at one T cell receptor beta chain sequence and its context. These data are taken from a study of PD-L1 blockade in urothelial cancer. V trimming: 8 bases; J trimming: 3 bases; junction bases outside the gene matches: 5. The CDR3 length is 13 residues. Germline-derived CDR1 and CDR2 are SGHTA and FQGTGA. Time point indicated: pretreatment peripheral blood. The protocol was immunoSEQ multiplex PCR, while the TCRdb copy is restricted to in-frame clones and leaves out a portion. The sample comprises 70,000 to 100,000 clones, about 83% of which are singletons, and roughly 1.9% rests with the top ten.

The rearrangement uses TRBV7-3 and TRBJ2-3; 7 bases map to TRBD2. Sequencing was performed on PBMCs, taken around atezolizumab (anti-PD-L1) treatment. The source is a man aged 60-69 years with urothelial cancer. In DNA form, the CDR3 reads TGTGCCAGCTGGGGGGGGTCGACAGATACGCAGTATTTT. Residues: CASWGGSTDTQYF.